These T cell receptor beta chains were read from a single sample in a study of blood T cell repertoires in COVID-19. TCRdb's copy holds only in-frame clones and misses some; the assay was immunoSEQ multiplex PCR. This sample has 150,000 to 200,000 clones, with around 85% found just once. Sequenced input: peripheral blood. These receptors were obtained from a woman aged 55-69 years with COVID-19, enrolled during active disease. CDR3s include the opening cysteine and the closing phenylalanine or tryptophan. The D gene is left open where the match is weak. The size field is filled for only some rows; it gives once, few, many or a size class.

J	V	D	size	CDR3	DNA
TRBJ1-2	TRBV29-1	.	.	CSASANYGYTF	TGCAGCGCCTCAGCTAACTATGGCTACACCTTC
TRBJ1-1	TRBV5-4	.	.	CASSLVQLRNTEAFF	TGTGCCAGCAGCTTGGTGCAGTTAAGGAACACTGAAGCTTTCTTT
TRBJ2-7	TRBV19	.	.	CASSIDGLNNYEQYF	TGTGCCAGTAGTATAGATGGACTAAACAACTACGAGCAGTACTTC
TRBJ1-5	TRBV25-1	.	.	CASSPLGVGQPQHF	TGTGCCAGCAGTCCACTAGGAGTAGGACAGCCCCAGCATTTT
TRBJ2-7	TRBV6-4	TRBD2	.	CASSDSLAGAFYYSYEQYF	TGTGCCAGCAGTGACTCACTAGCGGGAGCCTTCTACTATTCCTACGAGCAGTACTTC
TRBJ2-7	TRBV10-3	TRBD1	.	CAISESGTEYF	TGTGCCATCAGTGAGTCCGGGACAGAGTACTTC
TRBJ1-1	TRBV6-2/TRBV6-3	.	once	CASSYSGGRAMNTEAFF	TGTGCCAGCAGTTACTCGGGGGGGCGCGCTATGAACACTGAAGCTTTCTTT
TRBJ2-7	TRBV6-5	TRBD2	.	CASSRGLAGGGEQYF	TGTGCCAGCAGCCGCGGACTAGCGGGAGGCGGCGAGCAGTACTTC
TRBJ2-7	TRBV10-3	TRBD2	.	CATRTSGRDYEQYF	TGTGCCACCAGGACTAGCGGGAGGGACTACGAGCAGTACTTC
TRBJ1-4	TRBV28	.	.	CASSFSVNEKLFF	TGTGCCAGCAGTTTCAGTGTTAATGAAAAACTGTTTTTT
TRBJ2-1	TRBV19	TRBD2	.	CASRGLAGGHHEQFF	TGTGCCAGTAGAGGACTAGCGGGAGGGCATCATGAGCAGTTCTTC
TRBJ1-1	TRBV7-6	TRBD1	.	CASSPGTGGNTEAFF	TGTGCCAGCAGCCCCGGGACAGGGGGGAACACTGAAGCTTTCTTT
TRBJ2-1	TRBV19	TRBD2	.	CASRASGISYNEQFF	TGTGCCAGTAGGGCTAGCGGGATTTCGTACAATGAGCAGTTCTTC
TRBJ2-5	TRBV5-6	.	.	CASSPPGWREETQYF	TGTGCCAGCAGCCCCCCTGGGTGGAGGGAAGAGACCCAGTACTTC
TRBJ2-7	TRBV7-9	.	.	CASSLAGGPEQYF	TGTGCCAGCAGCTTAGCTGGGGGCCCCGAGCAGTACTTC
TRBJ2-7	TRBV9	.	.	CASSVSSGSSYEQYF	TGTGCCAGCAGCGTAAGCTCAGGTAGTTCCTACGAGCAGTACTTC
TRBJ2-7	TRBV6-5	.	.	CASKDLTGSAYEQYF	TGTGCCAGCAAGGACCTGACAGGTTCGGCCTACGAGCAGTACTTC
TRBJ2-7	TRBV28	TRBD2	.	CASSLRLAGGYEQYF	TGTGCCAGCAGTTTACGACTAGCGGGAGGGTACGAGCAGTACTTC
TRBJ1-6	TRBV30	.	.	CAWSDLSSYNSPLHF	TGTGCCTGGAGTGACTTGAGCTCCTATAATTCACCCCTCCACTTT
TRBJ2-1	TRBV28	TRBD2	.	CASRLSGLAGSYNEQFF	TGTGCCAGCAGGCTCTCGGGACTAGCGGGCTCCTACAATGAGCAGTTCTTC
TRBJ1-2	TRBV10-1	TRBD1	.	CASSESPGQGGYTF	TGCGCCAGCAGTGAGTCACCGGGACAGGGCGGCTACACCTTC
TRBJ2-7	TRBV19	TRBD2	.	CASSLSGRVQYF	TGTGCCAGTAGCCTTAGCGGGAGAGTACAGTACTTC
TRBJ2-7	TRBV27	TRBD1	.	CASSLVSGTGGYEQYF	TGTGCCAGCAGTTTAGTCTCCGGGACAGGGGGGTACGAGCAGTACTTC
TRBJ2-3	TRBV19	TRBD2	.	CASSSGRPGLKDTQYF	TGTGCCAGTTCTAGCGGGAGGCCCGGGTTAAAAGATACGCAGTATTTT
TRBJ2-5	TRBV7-9	TRBD2	once	CATRGLAGLGEETQYF	TGTGCCACCCGGGGACTAGCGGGGTTGGGGGAAGAGACCCAGTACTTC
TRBJ1-5	TRBV18	.	.	CASSPPEESNQPQHF	TGTGCCAGCTCACCACCGGAGGAGAGCAATCAGCCCCAGCATTTT
TRBJ2-1	TRBV13	TRBD2	.	CASSSKGLAGGGLYNEQFF	TGTGCCAGCAGCTCGAAAGGACTAGCGGGAGGAGGTCTCTACAATGAGCAGTTCTTC
TRBJ2-7	TRBV3-1/TRBV3-2	.	.	CASSQDRGEQYF	TGTGCCAGCAGCCAAGATAGGGGTGAGCAGTACTTC
TRBJ1-2	TRBV15	TRBD1	.	CATSLDRGSYGYTF	TGTGCCACCAGCCTAGACAGGGGAAGTTATGGCTACACCTTC
TRBJ2-7	TRBV2	TRBD1	.	CASSGTGADEQYF	TGTGCCAGCAGCGGGACAGGAGCAGACGAGCAGTACTTC
TRBJ2-5	TRBV7-9	.	.	CASSLGAGWETQYF	TGTGCCAGCAGCTTAGGGGCGGGCTGGGAGACCCAGTACTTC
TRBJ2-7	TRBV5-1	.	.	CASSLDGTYEQYF	TGCGCCAGCAGCTTGGACGGTACCTACGAGCAGTACTTC
TRBJ1-1	TRBV15	TRBD1	.	CATSRRTGETEAFF	TGTGCCACCAGCCGAAGAACAGGGGAAACTGAAGCTTTCTTT
TRBJ2-7	TRBV10-3	.	.	CAISRLGTYEQYF	TGTGCCATCAGTCGTCTCGGTACCTACGAGCAGTACTTC
TRBJ1-5	TRBV5-1	TRBD1	.	CASSLTGDLSNQPQHF	TGCGCCAGCAGCTTAACAGGGGATTTGAGCAATCAGCCCCAGCATTTT
TRBJ1-6	TRBV3-1/TRBV3-2	.	.	CASSQSGSYNSPLHF	TGTGCCAGCAGCCAGAGCGGCTCCTATAATTCACCCCTCCACTTT
TRBJ2-7	TRBV18	TRBD1	.	CASSQRTGPYEQYF	TGTGCCAGCTCACAAAGGACAGGGCCCTACGAGCAGTACTTC
TRBJ2-7	TRBV11-1	TRBD2	few	CASSYRLAENSYEQYF	TGTGCCAGCAGCTACCGACTAGCGGAAAACTCCTACGAGCAGTACTTC
TRBJ2-7	TRBV3-1/TRBV3-2	.	.	CASRGTYYEQYF	TGTGCCAGCAGGGGGACTTACTACGAGCAGTACTTC
TRBJ2-2	TRBV2	.	once	CASSGGTSNTGELFF	TGTGCCAGCAGTGGAGGCACCTCGAACACCGGGGAGCTGTTTTTT
TRBJ1-2	TRBV5-1	.	.	CASSFKPVKDTADTF	TGCGCCAGCAGCTTCAAGCCGGTCAAAGACACGGCAGACACCTTC
TRBJ1-5	TRBV19	TRBD1	.	CASSSDREHQPQHF	TGTGCCAGTAGTTCCGACAGGGAGCATCAGCCCCAGCATTTT
TRBJ2-2	TRBV3-1/TRBV3-2	TRBD1	few	CASSLGQAAGELFF	TGTGCCAGCAGCCTCGGACAGGCTGCCGGGGAGCTGTTTTTT
TRBJ2-3	TRBV9	.	.	CASSVDKSGAHTDTQYF	TGTGCCAGCAGCGTAGATAAATCGGGAGCCCACACAGATACGCAGTATTTT
TRBJ2-7	TRBV7-2	.	.	CASSLEASYRREQYF	TGTGCCAGCAGCTTAGAGGCTAGCTACCGTCGCGAGCAGTACTTC
TRBJ2-1	TRBV18	.	.	CASSPRDEQFF	TGTGCCAGCTCACCACGAGATGAGCAGTTCTTC
TRBJ2-7	TRBV7-2	TRBD2	.	CASSQGLAGDRYEQYF	TGTGCCAGCAGCCAGGGACTAGCGGGAGATCGGTACGAGCAGTACTTC
TRBJ2-3	TRBV30	TRBD2	.	CAWSLTSGRSFTDTQYF	TGTGCCTGGAGTCTGACTAGCGGGAGGTCATTCACAGATACGCAGTATTTT
TRBJ1-5	TRBV19	.	.	CASRARGVGLGFSNQPQHF	TGTGCCAGTAGAGCCCGAGGTGTCGGTTTAGGTTTTAGCAATCAGCCCCAGCATTTT
TRBJ2-7	TRBV7-2	.	.	CASSPGAGVVYEQYF	TGTGCCAGCAGCCCTGGCGCAGGGGTCGTATACGAGCAGTACTTC
TRBJ1-1	TRBV28	.	.	CASSFTRGRTEAFF	TGTGCCAGCAGTTTTACCAGAGGGAGAACTGAAGCTTTCTTT
TRBJ1-2	TRBV4-1	.	.	CASSQDRINYGYTF	TGCGCCAGCAGCCAAGATAGAATAAACTATGGCTACACCTTC
TRBJ1-4	TRBV18	.	.	CASSPSVRTTNEKLFF	TGTGCCAGCTCACCCTCTGTGAGGACAACTAATGAAAAACTGTTTTTT
TRBJ1-1	TRBV9	TRBD1	.	CASSSQGMSTEAFF	TGTGCCAGCAGCTCACAGGGGATGTCGACTGAAGCTTTCTTT
TRBJ2-1	TRBV18	TRBD2	.	CASSPRTSFPEQFF	TGTGCCAGCTCACCACGGACTAGCTTCCCGGAGCAGTTCTTC
TRBJ2-2	TRBV18	TRBD1	.	CASSPSTGVPASTGELFF	TGTGCCAGCTCCCCATCAACAGGGGTCCCGGCGAGCACCGGGGAGCTGTTTTTT
TRBJ1-1	TRBV7-3	.	once	CASRRQRGDTEAFF	TGTGCCAGCAGAAGACAAAGGGGTGACACTGAAGCTTTCTTT
TRBJ2-7	TRBV4-2	TRBD2	few	CASSHTSGNDEQYF	TGTGCCAGCAGCCATACTAGCGGGAACGACGAGCAGTACTTC